This T cell receptor beta chain was recovered during a study of somatic mutations in cytotoxic T cells in rheumatoid arthritis. The repertoire was sequenced with immunoSEQ multiplex PCR; TCRdb's copy has only in-frame clones and lacks some. The sample has 8,500 to 13,000 clones; approximately 70% are singletons. CDR1 is LGHNA and CDR2 is YSLEER in the germline V gene. Trimming cost V 1 base and J 6 bases, with 7 bases left between them. This CDR3 comprises 14 residues. Regarding this clone: What it binds is not known.

Whole-study findings and limits: Rheumatoid arthritis patients, but not healthy controls, exhibited increasing CD8+ clonality with age. Between rheumatoid arthritis patients and age-matched healthy controls, CD8+ T-cell clonality showed no significant difference.

V usage is TRBV4-3 and J usage is TRBJ1-6; D unclear. The TCR comes from a man in his sixties in good health. Sequencing was done on a sample of CD8+ T cells sorted from blood. CDR3 residues: CASSQADFNSPLHF. In DNA form, the CDR3 reads TGCGCCAGCAGCCAAGCGGACTTTAATTCACCCCTCCACTTT.